This note documents a single T cell receptor beta chain sequence. The sample has other DNA sequences that encode this CDR3 too. This entry is derived from a study of control samples from healthy donors and cancer patients. The method was immunoSEQ multiplex PCR; TCRdb's version includes in-frame clones alone and lacks a portion of them. The data contain approximately 170,000 clones, about nine tenths of them singletons. This CDR3 is 12 amino acids long. In germline, CDR1 is KGHSH, CDR2 LQKENI. V was pared by 5 bases and J by 4 bases, with 8 bases between. The sequence derives from a woman in her thirties in good health. The sequenced sample consisted of blood. The J gene is TRBJ1-2, the V gene TRBV18, with a weak D call TRBD1 (5 bases). CDR3 DNA sequence: TGTGCCAGCTCATCGGACACCTATGGCTACACCTTC. This sequence encodes CASSSDTYGYTF.